This T cell receptor (beta chain) was identified in a study of Graves' ophthalmopathy and Graves' hyperthyroidism. About the study: Samples of peripheral blood were obtained at initial diagnosis, prior to treatment of any kind.

General observations from the study: In blood, most expanded thyroid clonotypes above 0.001 frequency were also detected. A classifier, a 13-signature model, separated ophthalmopathy from stable hyperthyroidism with approximately 88% sensitivity and less than 83% specificity.

The CDR3 consists of 14 residues. Germline loops: CDR1 SEHNR, CDR2 FQNEAQ (reference sequence). Investigators amplified TCR beta CDR3 regions from RNA transcripts. The authors performed first-round RT-PCR with HTBI primers and then a second-round multiplex PCR. TCRdb re-called the multiplex PCR reads with MiXCR, one entry per CDR3 protein. This sample yields about 400,000 distinct CDR3 sequences, of which approximately 16% are seen a single time; roughly 1.6% belongs to the top ten. To note about this clonotype: The antigen remains undetermined.

Orbital computed tomography and thyroid ultrasound, along with TRAb, serum thyroxine and clinical symptoms, underpinned diagnosis. The V gene is TRBV7-9, the J gene TRBJ1-6; 8 bases are a match to TRBD1. The sequence was obtained from a woman between 18 and 29 years old with Graves' ophthalmopathy. Sequencing was carried out using peripheral blood. CDR3 bases: TGTTCCATCAGTTTCAGGGACAGGTATCACCCCCTCCACTTT. It translates to CSISFRDRYHPLHF.